The following is a T cell receptor (beta chain) sequence with its context. CDR1 is SGDLS and CDR2 is YYNGEE in the germline V gene. The CDR3 is 14 amino acids. The germline V and J ends were trimmed by 3 bases and 0 bases, with 4 bases remaining between them. This record comes from a study of blood T cell repertoires in COVID-19. Turning to the study itself: COVID-19 samples, acute and convalescent, were from the United States, Italy and Spain. PBMCs, B-cell-depleted T cells, or T cells provided the cDNA or gDNA that made up the material.

Original analysis: Reference gene primer amplification gave nucleated cell count estimates. TCRdb keeps only in-frame clones here, not all; method: immunoSEQ multiplex PCR. V, J and clone size are taken as reported in that table, and D and trimming were inferred from the DNA itself. The table lists 150,000 to 200,000 clones, about 80% of them singletons. V usage is TRBV9 and J usage is TRBJ1-6; D is unresolved. What was sequenced was peripheral blood. This receptor was obtained from a human donor with acute or convalescent COVID-19. The donor label of this sample is uncertain. The CDR3 DNA reads TGTGCCAGCAGCGACAGCTCCTATAATTCACCCCTCCACTTT. It specifies CASSDSSYNSPLHF.